This T cell receptor (beta chain) was observed in a study of blood T cells in healthy people across ages. RNA extraction gave at least 5 micrograms of total RNA per sample. This CDR3 region has 13 residues. Deletions cut 3 bases from V and 7 bases from J, with 14 bases between. From germline, CDR1 is SGDLS and CDR2 YYNGEE. Primers used in a second PCR of about 7 to 11 cycles were a sample-barcoded 5' primer and a J-beta primer mix. TCRdb analysed the 5' RACE reads with MiXCR anew, one entry per CDR3 protein. The data show some 1.4 million distinct CDR3 sequences, roughly 40% seen once. This chain connects TRBV9 to TRBJ2-7; D gene unclear. The origin of this receptor is a woman aged 18 to 35 in good health. The sequenced material came from blood. CDR3 DNA sequence: TGTGCCAGCAGCGGAGAGCCCCGGTGGGAGCAGTACTTC. Amino acid sequence: CASSGEPRWEQYF. Drawing the rest from reference TRBV9 and TRBJ2-7, the complete variable domain is DSGVTQTPKHLITATGQRVTLRCSPRSGDLSVYWYQQSLDQGLQFLIQYYNGEERAKGNILERFSAQQFPDLHSELNLSSLELGDSALYFCASSGEPRWEQYFGPGTRLTVT.